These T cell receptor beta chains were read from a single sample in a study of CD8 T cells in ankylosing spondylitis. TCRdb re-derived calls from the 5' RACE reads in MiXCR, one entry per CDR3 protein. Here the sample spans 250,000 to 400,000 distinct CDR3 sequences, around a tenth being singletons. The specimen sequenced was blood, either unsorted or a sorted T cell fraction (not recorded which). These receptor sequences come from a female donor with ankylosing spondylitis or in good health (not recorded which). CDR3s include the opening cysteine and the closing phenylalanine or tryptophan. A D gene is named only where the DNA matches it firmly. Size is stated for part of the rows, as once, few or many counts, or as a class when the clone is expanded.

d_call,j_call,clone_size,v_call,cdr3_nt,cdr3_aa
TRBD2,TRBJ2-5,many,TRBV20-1,TGCAGTGCTAGAGTCCCGGGATGGACTAGTGGGGGAGAGACCCAGTACTTC,CSARVPGWTSGGETQYF
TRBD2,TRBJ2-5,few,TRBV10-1,TGCGCCAGCAGTGACGGGGGACTAGCGAGGGAGACCCAGTACTTC,CASSDGGLARETQYF
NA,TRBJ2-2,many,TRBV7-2,TGTGCCAGCAGCTTAAAGGGACAGAACACCGGGGAGCTGTTTTTT,CASSLKGQNTGELFF
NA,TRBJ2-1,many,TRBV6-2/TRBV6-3,TGTGCCAGCAGCCCCTTCATCGACAATGAGCAGTTCTTC,CASSPFIDNEQFF
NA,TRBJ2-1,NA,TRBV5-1,TGCGCCAGCAGGTTGGAAGACTCCTCCTACAATGAGCAGTTCTTC,CASRLEDSSYNEQFF
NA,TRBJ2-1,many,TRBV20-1,TGCAGTGCTTCTCCGGGAATAAGGGTGTATGAGCAGTTCTTC,CSASPGIRVYEQFF
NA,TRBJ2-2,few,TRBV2,TGTGCCAGCAGTGACGGGGCAGGAAGGACCGGGGAGCTGTTTTTT,CASSDGAGRTGELFF
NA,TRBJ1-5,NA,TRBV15,TGTGCCACCAGCAGAGGACAGAGCAATCAGCCCCAGCATTTT,CATSRGQSNQPQHF
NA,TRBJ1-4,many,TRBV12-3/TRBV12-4,TGTGCCAGCAGTTTAGATGTCTGGGCTTTTAAACAGGGAGAGAATGAAAAACTGTTTTTT,CASSLDVWAFKQGENEKLFF
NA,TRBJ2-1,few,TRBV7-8,TGTGCCAGCAGCTTACTACAGAATGAGCAGTTCTTC,CASSLLQNEQFF
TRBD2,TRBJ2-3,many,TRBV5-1,TGCGCCAGCAGCGACGGGCTAGCGGGAACATCAGATACGCAGTATTTT,CASSDGLAGTSDTQYF
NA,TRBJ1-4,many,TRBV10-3,TGTGCCATCAGTGAGTCGAGAAGCAGCCCTAATGAAAAACTGTTTTTT,CAISESRSSPNEKLFF
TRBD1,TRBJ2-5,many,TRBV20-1,TGCAGCGCGAGCCCGGGACAGCAGCAGGAGACCCAGTACTTC,CSASPGQQQETQYF
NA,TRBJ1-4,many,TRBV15,TGTGCCACCAGCAAATGGGGACCGATGGATGAAAAACTGTTTTTT,CATSKWGPMDEKLFF
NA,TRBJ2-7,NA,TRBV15,TGTGCCACCAGCACCAGGGTCCACTACGAGCAGTACTTC,CATSTRVHYEQYF
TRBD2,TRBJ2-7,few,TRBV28,TGTGCCAGCAGTGCGACTAGCGGGGCCTACGAGCAGTACTTC,CASSATSGAYEQYF
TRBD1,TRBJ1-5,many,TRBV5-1,TGCGCCAGCAGCTTGACAGGGGGCGATCAGCCCCAGCATTTT,CASSLTGGDQPQHF
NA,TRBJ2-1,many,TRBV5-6,TGTGCCAGCAGCTTGGCTTCGACAGTAGAGTTCTTC,CASSLASTVEFF
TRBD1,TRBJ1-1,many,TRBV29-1,TGCAGCGCAGACCCGGGACAGGGGGCTTCGGCTTTCTTT,CSADPGQGASAFF
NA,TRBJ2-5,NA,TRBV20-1,TGCAGTGGGGGCAATCCTCAGGGCTTCCAAGAGACCCAGTACTTC,CSGGNPQGFQETQYF
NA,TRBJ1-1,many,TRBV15,TGTGCCACCAGCAGGTTCTCGGGGGCGCGGACTGAAGCTTTCTTT,CATSRFSGARTEAFF
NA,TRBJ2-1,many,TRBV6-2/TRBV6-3,TGTGCCAGCACCAACGCCAATGAGCAGTTCTTC,CASTNANEQFF
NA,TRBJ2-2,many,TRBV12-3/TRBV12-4,TGTGCCAGCAGCCCGGATCTGCCCACCGGGGAGCTGTTTTTT,CASSPDLPTGELFF
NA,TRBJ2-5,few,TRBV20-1,TGCAGTGCTAGAGTCGCGCAAGAGACCCAGTACTTC,CSARVAQETQYF
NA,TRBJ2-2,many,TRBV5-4,TGTGCCACCGTAGATCAGTACCAGAACACCGGGGAGCTGTTTTTT,CATVDQYQNTGELFF
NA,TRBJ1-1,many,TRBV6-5,TGTGCCAGCATCTCTGGGGTCACTGAAGCTTTCTTT,CASISGVTEAFF
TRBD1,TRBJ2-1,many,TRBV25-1,TGTGCCAGCAGTGATACCGGGACAGGGGTCAATGAGCAGTTCTTC,CASSDTGTGVNEQFF
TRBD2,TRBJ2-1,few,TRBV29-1,TGCAGCGTTGAGGGACTAGCGGGGGTGGGAGAAAGCTCCTACAATGAGCAGTTCTTC,CSVEGLAGVGESSYNEQFF
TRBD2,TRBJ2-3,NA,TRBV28,TGTGCCAGCAGTCCGGGGACTAGCGGGAGAGTGGGGGATACGCAGTATTTT,CASSPGTSGRVGDTQYF
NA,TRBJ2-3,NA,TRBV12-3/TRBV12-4,TGTGCCAGCAGTTGGCGCAGAGGAACAGATACGCAGTATTTT,CASSWRRGTDTQYF
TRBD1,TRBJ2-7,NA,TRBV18,TGTGCCAGCTCAGCTTTCATGTCGGACAGGTCCTACGAGCAGTACTTC,CASSAFMSDRSYEQYF
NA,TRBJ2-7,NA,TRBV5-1,TGCGCCAGCAGCTTCGGGTCAGCCTACGAGCAGTACTTC,CASSFGSAYEQYF
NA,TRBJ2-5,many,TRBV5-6,TGTGCCAGCAGCTTGTTCACCCATCAAGAGACCCAGTACTTC,CASSLFTHQETQYF
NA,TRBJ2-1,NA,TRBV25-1,TGTGCCAGCAGTGAATCTCGTGGGACTCATTCGAAATATTCCTACAATGAGCAGTTCTTC,CASSESRGTHSKYSYNEQFF
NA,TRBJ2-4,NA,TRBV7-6,TGTGCCAGCAGCCGCGGTTGGGACAACAAAAACATTCAGTACTTC,CASSRGWDNKNIQYF
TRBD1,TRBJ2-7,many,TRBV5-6,TGTGCCAGCAGCTTAATCTCGCGACCGGGACAGCGCTACGAGCAGTACTTC,CASSLISRPGQRYEQYF
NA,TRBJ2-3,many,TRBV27,TGTGCCAGCCGTCGCGGGTCCACGATAGGCACAGATACGCAGTATTTT,CASRRGSTIGTDTQYF
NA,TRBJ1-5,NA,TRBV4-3,TGCGCCAGCAGCCAAGAGTCCAGGGTAGGGCAGCCCCAGCATTTT,CASSQESRVGQPQHF
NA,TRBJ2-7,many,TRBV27,TGTGCCAGCAGTTGGAGTATGTCGACTCTCTCCTACGAGCAGTACTTC,CASSWSMSTLSYEQYF
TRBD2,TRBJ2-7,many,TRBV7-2,TGTGCCAGCAGCCGGGGACTAGCGGGAGAGTCGTACGAGCAGTACTTC,CASSRGLAGESYEQYF
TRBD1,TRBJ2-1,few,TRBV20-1,TGCAGTGTCGGACAGGATTTGGTCAATGAGCAGTTCTTC,CSVGQDLVNEQFF
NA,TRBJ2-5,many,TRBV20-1,TGCTCCCTGGGTAGGGAGGTGGGCGAGACCCAGTACTTC,CSLGREVGETQYF
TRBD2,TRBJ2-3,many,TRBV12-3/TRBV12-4,TGTGCCAGCAGTCTTAGCGGGGGGGCTACAGATACGCAGTATTTT,CASSLSGGATDTQYF
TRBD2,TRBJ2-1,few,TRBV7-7,TGTGCCAGCAGCCAAAGCGGGAACAACAATGAGCAGTTCTTC,CASSQSGNNNEQFF
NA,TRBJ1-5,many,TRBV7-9,TGTGCCAGCAGCCCGGCAGGTGACAATCAGCCCCAGCATTTT,CASSPAGDNQPQHF